Shown below are 19 T cell receptor beta chains from a single sample sequenced in a study of blood T cell repertoires in COVID-19. Assay used: immunoSEQ multiplex PCR; TCRdb lists only in-frame clones, some missing. The sample holds approximately 62,000 clones; roughly four fifths are singletons and the top ten take 6.4%. Sequencing was performed on peripheral blood. The receptors here all came from a woman between 50 and 59 years old with active or convalescent COVID-19.

The V gene is TRBV11-1, the J gene TRBJ2-2; TRBD1 agrees at 10 bases. Trimming at V came to 6 bases and at J to 4 bases, leaving 8 bases not matched to a gene. The CDR3 runs to 16 residues. Germline CDR1 and CDR2: SGHAT and FQDESV (reference sequence). The CDR3 sequence is CASRKPGQGFTGELFF. The CDR3 DNA is TGTGCCAGCAGAAAACCGGGACAGGGGTTCACCGGGGAGCTGTTTTTT.

This chain uses TRBV20-1 with TRBJ2-7; D perhaps matches TRBD2 (6 bases). Germline CDR1 DFQATT, CDR2 SNEGSKA (reference sequence). Trimming cost V 0 bases and J 8 bases, with 8 bases left between them. This CDR3 spans 11 amino acids. The CDR3 reads CSARDGRKQYF. CDR3 nucleotides: TGCAGTGCTAGAGATGGGAGGAAGCAGTACTTC.

Concerning this clone: The junction and the germline gene differ at one end; a read error may be behind it. The V call is TRBV7-7, the J call TRBJ1-5, with TRBD1 matching 10 bases. CDR3 length: 16 residues. From germline, CDR1 is SSHAT and CDR2 FNYEAQ (reference sequence). CDR3 protein: CASSLVGQGVYQPQHF. For the CDR3, the DNA is TGTGCTAGCAGCTTAGTCGGACAGGGGGTTTATCAGCCCCAGCATTTT.

This clone was detected only once. This chain joins TRBV4-3 and TRBJ2-2, with D tentatively TRBD1 (5 bases). The germline V gene encodes CDR1 LGHNA and CDR2 YSLEER. The CDR3 spans 16 residues. Between the trimmed V and J ends, which lost 2 bases and 6 bases, there was a span of 16 bases. CDR3 protein: CASSQQQAIDAGELFF. The CDR3 region has the DNA TGCGCCAGCAGCCAACAACAGGCAATCGACGCCGGGGAGCTGTTTTTT.

This clone has just a few counts. CDR3 sequence (DNA): TGTGCCAGTAGCGACCAGGGGTCCTTAAACACCGGGGAGCTGTTTTTT. Translating it yields CASSDQGSLNTGELFF. J is TRBJ2-2 and V is TRBV19; D may be TRBD1 (6 bases). V shed 6 bases and J shed 2 bases, with 16 bases lying between them. The CDR3 is made up of 16 amino acids. Germline V CDR1 and CDR2: LNHDA, SQIVND (reference sequence).

The rearrangement links TRBV23-1 to TRBJ2-2; weak D call: TRBD1 (6 bases). TRBV23-1 is flagged as an ORF with uncertain function. V was trimmed by 2 bases and J by 1 base, leaving 14 bases between them. CDR3 length equals 17 residues. CDR3 protein: CASSQDDRKRNTGELFF. The CDR3 DNA follows: TGCGCCAGCAGTCAAGACGACAGGAAACGGAACACCGGGGAGCTGTTTTTT.

The rearrangement joins TRBV7-2 to TRBJ1-6; weak D call: TRBD1 (6 bases). The V end was cut by 10 bases, the J end by 6 bases, with 19 bases between. Germline V gene sequence: CDR1 SGHTA, CDR2 FQGNSA. The CDR3 runs to 15 residues. Here the CDR3 DNA reads TGTGCCATAGGGGAGGGGGGGGCAGGTAATTCACCCCTCCACTTT. This codes for CAIGEGGAGNSPLHF.

This clone was seen once. V is TRBV28 and J is TRBJ1-1; possible D gene TRBD1, 5 bases. CDR3 length equals 12 residues. The germline CDR1 and CDR2 sequences are MDHEN and SYDVKM. The V and J ends lost 6 bases and 4 bases respectively, with 9 bases between them. The CDR3 DNA reads TGTGCCAGCAGAGAAAGGGGCACTGAAGCTTTCTTT. It encodes CASRERGTEAFF.

This clone was detected a few times. This chain joins TRBV20-1 and TRBJ2-1; D perhaps matches TRBD2 (6 bases). Trimming removed 3 bases at V and 7 bases at J, with 22 bases between. The CDR3 contains 16 residues. CDR1 and CDR2 (germline): DFQATT, SNEGSKA (reference sequence). CDR3 loop: CSASRGRREGRNEQFF. CDR3 DNA: TGCAGTGCTAGTAGAGGGCGGCGGGAAGGGAGGAATGAGCAGTTCTTC.

The table lists this clone with a count of one. For the CDR3, the DNA is TGTGCCAGCAGCTTGGACCCCGGACAGAGCAGCTATGGCTACACCTTC. Protein: CASSLDPGQSSYGYTF. V and J are TRBV5-4 and TRBJ1-2; tentative D call: TRBD1 (6 bases). V was trimmed by 0 bases and J by 4 bases, leaving 16 bases between them. The CDR3 has 16 residues. The germline V gene encodes CDR1 SGHNT and CDR2 YYREEE (reference sequence).

This clone occurred a few times. This rearrangement joins TRBV7-2 to TRBJ1-4; D remains ambiguous. Germline V gene lookup returns CDR1 SGHTA and CDR2 FQGNSA. The CDR3 is made up of 16 amino acids. The ends were cut back, 1 base at V and 8 bases at J, with 17 bases in the middle. CDR3 bases: TGTGCCAGCAGCTTAGACCGCCCGGGAAAGAACGAAAAACTGTTTTTT. Residues: CASSLDRPGKNEKLFF.

This chain links TRBV27 with TRBJ2-4; 8 bases are a match to TRBD2. The J segment lost 3 bases and the V segment lost 4 bases, leaving 5 bases of the junction unmatched. The germline CDR1 and CDR2 sequences are MNHEY and SMNVEV (reference sequence). The CDR3 runs to 15 residues. This CDR3 reads CASSWREVDKNIQYF. Here the CDR3 DNA reads TGTGCCAGCAGTTGGCGGGAGGTGGACAAAAACATTCAGTACTTC.

This sequence joins TRBV11-3 and TRBJ2-2; D possibly corresponds to TRBD1 (5 bases). This CDR3 comprises 15 residues. The V gene lost 5 bases and the J gene lost 4 bases, with 14 bases spanning the gap. CDR1 and CDR2 from the germline V gene are SGHNT and YENEEA. The CDR3: CASSLNAGRTGELFF. The CDR3 DNA reads TGTGCCAGCAGCCTAAATGCAGGGCGCACCGGGGAGCTGTTTTTT.

The chain carries TRBV24-1 and TRBJ2-2, with 8 bases that match TRBD2. Looked up from germline, CDR1 is KGHDR and CDR2 is SFDVKD. With 0 bases clipped from V and 5 bases from J, the junction kept 7 bases outside the gene matches. The CDR3 covers 17 residues. The CDR3 loop reads CATSDLRPSGLTGELFF. Here the CDR3 DNA reads TGTGCCACCAGTGATTTGAGGCCTAGCGGGTTAACCGGGGAGCTGTTTTTT.

The rearrangement uses TRBV27 and TRBJ2-1; 7 bases align to TRBD1. CDR3 length: 12 residues. Germline V lookup: CDR1 MNHEY, CDR2 SMNVEV (reference sequence). V trimming: 3 bases; J trimming: 15 bases; junction bases outside the gene matches: 8. CDR3 sequence reads: CASSFSRGKPFF. DNA of the CDR3: TGTGCCAGCAGTTTCAGCAGGGGGAAACCGTTCTTC.

This CDR3 is CASSGTSGGYNEQFF. Written as DNA, the CDR3 is TGTGCCAGCAGCGGTACTAGCGGGGGCTACAATGAGCAGTTCTTC. This chain joins TRBV9 and TRBJ2-1; TRBD2 matches at 11 bases. After removal of 3 bases from V and 3 bases from J, the junction contained 2 bases not matched to a gene. CDR1 and CDR2 (germline): SGDLS, YYNGEE. This CDR3 comprises 15 residues.

The chain links TRBV5-1 to TRBJ1-1, with D uncertain. V was cut by 0 bases and J by 6 bases, with 15 bases left in between. The CDR3 consists of 15 residues. Germline assignment: CDR1 SGHRS and CDR2 YFSETQ. CDR3: CASSLEWTPGAEAFF. DNA for the CDR3: TGCGCCAGCAGCTTGGAGTGGACTCCTGGGGCTGAAGCTTTCTTT.

The chain carries TRBV28 and TRBJ1-1; tentatively, D is TRBD1 (6 bases). Trimming removed 4 bases at V and 4 bases at J, with 13 bases between. The CDR3 covers 14 residues. Per the germline V gene, CDR1 is MDHEN and CDR2 is SYDVKM. For the CDR3, the DNA is TGTGCCAGCAGTTCCGGACAGTTTGGCACTGAAGCTTTCTTT. This codes for CASSSGQFGTEAFF.

This clone showed up just once. This rearrangement joins TRBV5-1 to TRBJ2-1, with D unclear. Germline V CDR1 and CDR2: SGHRS, YFSETQ. With 0 bases removed from V and 5 bases from J, the gap between germline ends came to 6 bases. The CDR3 is made up of 13 amino acids. The CDR3 sequence is CASSLDSHNEQFF. The CDR3 coding sequence is TGCGCCAGCAGCTTGGACAGTCACAATGAGCAGTTCTTC.